The present entry profiles one TCR beta chain with its context. The sample originates from a study of technical replicates of blood from several donors. The junction had 11 bases not matched to a gene; V was cut back by 2 bases and J by 4 bases. CDR3 length: 17 amino acids. From germline, CDR1 is GTSNPN and CDR2 SVGIG (reference sequence). Assay used: immunoSEQ multiplex PCR; TCRdb lists only in-frame clones, some missing. The sample shows tens of thousands of clones, less than 98% of them seen only once. Input material: T cells isolated from PBMCs. The source is a human donor in good health. The chain links TRBV30 to TRBJ2-7; 13 bases line up with TRBD2. CDR3 sequence: CAWSLGLAGPQKYEQYF. Here the CDR3 DNA reads TGTGCCTGGAGTCTGGGACTAGCGGGGCCTCAAAAATACGAGCAGTACTTC.